What follows are 11 T cell receptor beta chains derived from one specimen sequenced in a study of identical twins. One entry per CDR3 protein results from TCRdb running MiXCR on the 5' RACE reads. The repertoire has some 20,000 distinct CDR3 sequences, roughly 63% of them found once; the top ten carry over 4.5%. Sequenced sample: memory (CD45RO+) T cells sorted from blood. The origin of the receptors is a woman aged 18-29 years in good health. This table probably holds off-target reads from a library built for another chain.

The J gene is TRBJ2-2, the V gene TRBV18, with D uncertain. The length of the CDR3 is 11 residues. Trimming left V 2 bases short and J 5 bases short, with 0 bases between. CDR1 KGHSH and CDR2 LQKENI come from the germline V gene. The CDR3 reads CASSPTGELFF. The DNA of the CDR3 is TGTGCCAGCTCACCAACCGGGGAGCTGTTTTTT. The full variable domain, its missing parts supplied by reference TRBV18 and TRBJ2-2, is NAGVMQNPRHLVRRRGQEARLRCSPMKGHSHVYWYRQLPEEGLKFMVYLQKENIIDESGMPKERFSAEFPKEGPSILRIQQVVRGDSAAYFCASSPTGELFFGEGSRLTVL.

The V gene is TRBV29-1, the J gene TRBJ1-1; D not resolved. The CDR3 runs to 14 residues. Deletions cut 4 bases from V and 5 bases from J, with 17 bases between. Germline V gene sequence: CDR1 SQVTM, CDR2 ANQGSEA. CDR3 sequence reads: CSVAKTVGRTEAFF. In nucleotides, the CDR3 is TGCAGCGTTGCCAAAACCGTTGGGCGGACTGAAGCTTTCTTT.

The chain uses TRBV2 and TRBJ2-3; TRBD2 matches at 8 bases. Germline-derived CDR1 and CDR2 are SNHLY and FYNNEI. The trim removed 7 bases at V and 3 bases at J, leaving 3 bases unmatched. CDR3 size: 13 residues. CDR3 region: CASISGRTDTQYF. Written as DNA, the CDR3 is TGTGCCAGCATAAGCGGGAGAACAGATACGCAGTATTTT. The entire variable domain, with the rest obtained from reference TRBV2 and TRBJ2-3, is as follows: EPEVTQTPSHQVTQMGQEVILRCVPISNHLYFYWYRQILGQKVEFLVSFYNNEISEKSEIFDDQFSVERPDGSNFTLKIRSTKLEDSAMYFCASISGRTDTQYFGPGTRLTVL.

The genes are TRBV6-1 and TRBJ2-1; tentatively, D is TRBD1 or TRBD2 (6 bases each). CDR1 is MNHNS and CDR2 is SASEGT in the germline V gene. Between the trimmed V and J ends, which lost 8 bases and 0 bases, there was a span of 14 bases. The CDR3 contains 15 residues. The CDR3 protein is CASEKGGPSYNEQFF. CDR3 nucleotide sequence: TGTGCCAGCGAAAAGGGGGGCCCCTCCTACAATGAGCAGTTCTTC.

This clonotype was recorded once. The chain links TRBV29-1 to TRBJ2-3, with 7 bases identical to TRBD2. The CDR3 totals 14 residues. V was clipped by 6 bases and J by 2 bases; unmatched bases: 8. Germline assignment: CDR1 SQVTM and CDR2 ANQGSEA. CDR3 nucleotides: TGCAGCGTGAGGCTAGCGGCCGACACAGATACGCAGTATTTT. Its translation: CSVRLAADTDTQYF.

This clonotype has a handful of counts. The chain is built from TRBV4-1 and TRBJ1-2; 8 positions match TRBD1. With V trimmed by 0 bases and J by 2 bases, 2 bases remained unmatched. The CDR3 length is 15 residues. Germline CDR1 and CDR2: MGHRA and YSYEKL. The CDR3 sequence: CASSQDRGRNYGYTF. CDR3 sequence (DNA): TGCGCCAGCAGCCAAGACAGGGGGCGAAACTATGGCTACACCTTC.

This rearrangement joins TRBV5-6 to TRBJ2-7; 10 bases are a match to TRBD1. Trimming cost V 2 bases and J 2 bases; bases outside gene matches: 4. The germline V gene has CDR1 SGHDT and CDR2 YYEEEE. CDR3 length: 15 amino acids. The CDR3 reads CASSFLGQGTYEQYF. Written as DNA, the CDR3 is TGTGCCAGCAGCTTTTTGGGACAGGGGACCTACGAGCAGTACTTC. Together with reference TRBV5-6 and TRBJ2-7, the CDR3 gives the full variable domain: DAGVTQSPTHLIKTRGQQVTLRCSPKSGHDTVSWYQQALGQGPQFIFQYYEEEERQRGNFPDRFSGHQFPNYSSELNVNALLLGDSALYLCASSFLGQGTYEQYFGPGTRLTVT.

The chain is built from TRBV15 and TRBJ1-1; 9 bases are shared with TRBD1. V shed 5 bases, J shed 0 bases, and the junction held 7 bases outside the gene matches. Germline V lookup: CDR1 LNHNV, CDR2 YYDKDF (reference sequence). The CDR3 contains 16 residues. The CDR3: CATSGGDREVNTEAFF. The CDR3 DNA reads as TGTGCCACCAGCGGGGGGGACAGGGAGGTGAACACTGAAGCTTTCTTT.

The rearrangement uses TRBV12-3 or TRBV12-4 and TRBJ2-1; D tentatively reads TRBD1 or TRBD2 (7 bases each). The CDR3 loop spans 16 amino acids. Trimming stripped 5 bases from V and 8 bases from J, with 22 bases between. Here the CDR3 DNA reads TGTGCCAGCAGTAACCCTGCGGGCAGGGGGAGGGATGAGCAGTTCTTC. Translated, it gives CASSNPAGRGRDEQFF.

This sequence joins TRBV7-3 and TRBJ1-1, with D unclear. The CDR3 runs 13 residues. Germline CDR1 SGHTA, CDR2 FQGTGA. The V end lost 4 bases, the J end lost 11 bases, and 17 bases lay between the germline ends. CDR3 DNA: TGTGCCAGCAGCTCGTCGGACTGGGATGTGGCTTTCTTT. Amino acid sequence: CASSSSDWDVAFF.

DNA of the CDR3: TGTGCCAGCAGTGGGATGTACGAGCAGTACTTC. Protein sequence: CASSGMYEQYF. The chain recombines TRBV6-5 with TRBJ2-7; no clear D gene. Looked up from germline, CDR1 is MNHEY and CDR2 is SVGAGI. V dropped 5 bases and J dropped 4 bases, with 6 bases sitting between them. The CDR3 has 11 amino acids.